The TCR beta chain described here comes from a study of blood T cell repertoires in COVID-19. Whole-study context: Collection of acute and convalescent COVID-19 samples took place in the United States, Italy and Spain.

Authors' methods: Reference gene primer amplification gave estimated nucleated cell counts. Libraries were prepared by immunoSEQ multiplex PCR; TCRdb keeps only in-frame clonotypes and omits some of them. V and J calls and clone size are those listed in that table; D and trimming were worked out from the DNA. This sample has about 98,000 clones, with just under 95% found just once. Seattle patients were enrolled during active infection and followed longitudinally. CDR1 and CDR2 (germline): LGHNT, FRNRAP. With 4 bases clipped from V and 3 bases from J, the junction kept 9 bases outside the gene matches. The CDR3 loop spans 16 amino acids.

The clonotype was recovered from a woman between 50 and 59 years old with COVID-19, enrolled during active disease. The chain couples TRBV12-5 to TRBJ2-3, with 8 nucleotides matching TRBD2. The sample consisted of peripheral blood. CDR3 sequence: CASGSGNGGATDTQYF. The CDR3 DNA sequence: TGTGCTAGTGGTTCCGGTAACGGGGGGGCTACAGATACGCAGTATTTT.